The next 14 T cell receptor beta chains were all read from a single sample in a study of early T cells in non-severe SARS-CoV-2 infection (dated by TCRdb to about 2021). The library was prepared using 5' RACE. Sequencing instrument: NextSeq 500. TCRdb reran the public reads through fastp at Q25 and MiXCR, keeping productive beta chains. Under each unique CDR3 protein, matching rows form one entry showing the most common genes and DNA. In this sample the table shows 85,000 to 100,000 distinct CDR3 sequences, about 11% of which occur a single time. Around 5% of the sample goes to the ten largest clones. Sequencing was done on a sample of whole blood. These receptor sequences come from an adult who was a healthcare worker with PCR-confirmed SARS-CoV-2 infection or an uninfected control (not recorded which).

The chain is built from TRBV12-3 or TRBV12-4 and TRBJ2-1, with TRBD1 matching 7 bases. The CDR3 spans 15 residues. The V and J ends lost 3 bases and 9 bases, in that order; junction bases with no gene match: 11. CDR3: CASSLTGKGQGEQFF. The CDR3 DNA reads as TGTGCCAGCAGTTTGACAGGGAAGGGTCAAGGTGAGCAGTTCTTC.

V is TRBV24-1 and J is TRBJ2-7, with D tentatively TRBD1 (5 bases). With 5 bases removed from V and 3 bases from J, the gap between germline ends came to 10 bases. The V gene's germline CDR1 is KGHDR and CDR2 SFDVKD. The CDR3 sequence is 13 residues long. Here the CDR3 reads CATSALDSYEQYF. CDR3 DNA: TGTGCCACCAGTGCCTTAGACAGCTACGAGCAGTACTTC.

In DNA, the CDR3 is TGTGCCAGCAGGGAGGGGCTCTCGAACACTGAAGCTTTCTTT. Translating gives CASREGLSNTEAFF. The chain joins TRBV7-2 to TRBJ1-1, with D maybe TRBD1 (5 bases). The V gene lost 6 bases and the J gene lost 1 base, with 12 bases spanning the gap. Per germline, CDR1 SGHTA and CDR2 FQGNSA. The CDR3 covers 14 residues.

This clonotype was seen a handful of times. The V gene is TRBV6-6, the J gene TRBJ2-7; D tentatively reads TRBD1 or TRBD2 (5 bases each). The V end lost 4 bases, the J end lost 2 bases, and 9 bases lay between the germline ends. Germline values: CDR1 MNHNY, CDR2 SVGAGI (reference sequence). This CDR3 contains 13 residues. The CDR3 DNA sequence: TGTGCCAGCAGTTCCGGGACCCCCTACGAGCAGTACTTC. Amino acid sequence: CASSSGTPYEQYF.

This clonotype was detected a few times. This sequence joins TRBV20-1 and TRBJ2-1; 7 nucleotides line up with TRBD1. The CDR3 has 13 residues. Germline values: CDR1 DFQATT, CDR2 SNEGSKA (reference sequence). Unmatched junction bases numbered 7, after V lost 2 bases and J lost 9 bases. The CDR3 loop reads CSARKGAWGEQFF. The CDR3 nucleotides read TGCAGTGCTAGAAAGGGGGCGTGGGGTGAGCAGTTCTTC.

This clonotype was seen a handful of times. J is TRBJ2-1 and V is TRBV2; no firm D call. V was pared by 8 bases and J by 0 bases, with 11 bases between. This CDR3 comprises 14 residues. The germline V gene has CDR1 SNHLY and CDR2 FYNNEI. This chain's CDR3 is CASDALSSYNEQFF. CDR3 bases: TGTGCCAGCGATGCTCTTAGCTCCTACAATGAGCAGTTCTTC.

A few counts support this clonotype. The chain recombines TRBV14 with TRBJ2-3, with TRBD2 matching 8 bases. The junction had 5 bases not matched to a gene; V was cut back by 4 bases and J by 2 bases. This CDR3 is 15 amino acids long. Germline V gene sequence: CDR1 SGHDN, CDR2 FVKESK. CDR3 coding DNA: TGTGCCAGCAGCCCCACTAGCGGATACACAGATACGCAGTATTTT. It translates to CASSPTSGYTDTQYF.

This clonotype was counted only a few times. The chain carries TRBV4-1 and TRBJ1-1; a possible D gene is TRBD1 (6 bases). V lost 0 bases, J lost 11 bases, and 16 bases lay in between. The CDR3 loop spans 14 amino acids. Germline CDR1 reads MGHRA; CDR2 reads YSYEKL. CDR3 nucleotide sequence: TGCGCCAGCAGCCAAGACATACAGGGAGTTAAGGCTTTCTTT. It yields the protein CASSQDIQGVKAFF.

CDR3: CSVDGLEPTDTQYF. CDR3 in DNA: TGCAGCGTTGACGGTCTAGAGCCCACAGATACGCAGTATTTT. V and J are TRBV29-1 and TRBJ2-3; D ambiguous. CDR1 SQVTM and CDR2 ANQGSEA come from the germline V gene. CDR3 length: 14 amino acids. With 3 bases removed from V and 2 bases from J, the gap between germline ends came to 12 bases.

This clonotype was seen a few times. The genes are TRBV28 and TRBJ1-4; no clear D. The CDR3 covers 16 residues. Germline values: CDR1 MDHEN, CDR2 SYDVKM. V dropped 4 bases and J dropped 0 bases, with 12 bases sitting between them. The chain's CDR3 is CASSSPRGSTNEKLFF. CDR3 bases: TGTGCCAGCAGTTCACCCCGGGGATCAACTAATGAAAAACTGTTTTTT.

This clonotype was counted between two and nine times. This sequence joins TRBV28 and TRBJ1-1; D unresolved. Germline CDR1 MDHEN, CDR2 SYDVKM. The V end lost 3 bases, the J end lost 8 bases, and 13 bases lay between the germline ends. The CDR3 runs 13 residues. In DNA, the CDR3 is TGTGCCAGCAGTTTCTCAGACAAGACAGAAGCTTTCTTT. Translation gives CASSFSDKTEAFF.

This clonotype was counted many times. The CDR3 DNA is TGTGCCAGCAGTGAAGCTCCACAGGAATCTCAGCCCCAGCATTTT. Its translation is CASSEAPQESQPQHF. The chain combines TRBV2 with TRBJ1-5, with a tentative D call TRBD1 (5 bases). The V gene's germline CDR1 is SNHLY and CDR2 FYNNEI. The CDR3 is 15 amino acids. V lost 0 bases and J 6 bases, leaving 12 bases between the germline ends.

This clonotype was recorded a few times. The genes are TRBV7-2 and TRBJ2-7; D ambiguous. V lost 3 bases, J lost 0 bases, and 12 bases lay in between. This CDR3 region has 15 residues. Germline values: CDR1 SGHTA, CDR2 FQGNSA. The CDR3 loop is CASSLFTASSYEQYF. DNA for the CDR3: TGTGCCAGCAGCTTGTTTACAGCTAGCTCCTACGAGCAGTACTTC.

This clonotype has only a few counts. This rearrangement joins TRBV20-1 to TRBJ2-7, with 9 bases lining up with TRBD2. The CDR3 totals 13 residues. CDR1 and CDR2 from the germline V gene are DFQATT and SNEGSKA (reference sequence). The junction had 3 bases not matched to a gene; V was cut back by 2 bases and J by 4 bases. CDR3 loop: CSARTSGLYEQYF. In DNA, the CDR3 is TGCAGTGCTAGAACTAGCGGGTTGTACGAGCAGTACTTC.